Shown below are 5 T cell receptor beta chains from a single sample sequenced in a study of cytomegalovirus exposure and HLA in healthy donors (dated by TCRdb to 2017 to 2019). Receptor libraries were prepared by the immunoSEQ multiplex PCR assay. This immuneACCESS table, as held by TCRdb, lists in-frame sequences with V and J called but not all clones. Of the missing ones, under half trace to an unresolved V gene in checked studies; the others have no known cause. Recorded for this sample are roughly 50,000 clones; under 95% of them occurred a single time. The ten largest clones represent approximately 0.99% of the sample. Input material: PBMCs. These receptors were obtained from a man aged 18 to 29 in good health and CMV-seronegative.

This chain connects TRBV7-9 to TRBJ2-7, with D perhaps matching TRBD1 (5 bases). Trimming shortened V by 5 bases and J by 5 bases, and 19 bases separated the two germline ends. CDR1 and CDR2 (germline): SEHNR, FQNEAQ (reference sequence). The CDR3 totals 15 residues. CDR3 in amino acids: CASSPQGAIAHEQYF. The CDR3 DNA sequence: TGTGCCAGCAGCCCCCAGGGTGCCATAGCCCACGAGCAGTACTTC.

The chain is built from TRBV27 and TRBJ1-4; 7 bases are shared with TRBD1. J was trimmed by 10 bases and V by 2 bases; bases with no gene match: 7. The CDR3 is 14 amino acids. Germline assignment: CDR1 MNHEY and CDR2 SMNVEV (reference sequence). CDR3 sequence (DNA): TGTGCCAGCAGTTTAGACAGGGTGGGTGGAAAACTGTTTTTT. Residues: CASSLDRVGGKLFF.

This rearrangement joins TRBV6-5 to TRBJ2-7; TRBD2 matches at 8 bases. The CDR3 covers 14 residues. Trimming cost V 6 bases and J 2 bases; bases outside gene matches: 6. The germline V gene encodes CDR1 MNHEY and CDR2 SVGAGI. Written as DNA, the CDR3 is TGTGCCAGCAGAGCGGACGGGAGGGCCTACGAGCAGTACTTC. This codes for CASRADGRAYEQYF.

The rearrangement uses TRBV4-1 and TRBJ1-1; maybe TRBD1 (5 bases). Germline CDR1 MGHRA, CDR2 YSYEKL. V gave up 4 bases and J gave up 4 bases, with 19 bases separating them. CDR3 size: 16 residues. The CDR3 bases are TGCGCCAGCAGCCCCCCCCTAAGGGGACTGAGCACTGAAGCTTTCTTT. It yields the protein CASSPPLRGLSTEAFF.

The genes are TRBV5-6 and TRBJ2-1; maybe TRBD1 (6 bases). The germline gives CDR1 SGHDT, CDR2 YYEEEE. The V gene lost 3 bases and the J gene lost 8 bases, with 12 bases spanning the gap. The CDR3 is 13 residues long. The chain's CDR3 is CASSYRDGYEQFF. The DNA of the CDR3 is TGTGCCAGCAGCTACAGGGACGGGTATGAGCAGTTCTTC.